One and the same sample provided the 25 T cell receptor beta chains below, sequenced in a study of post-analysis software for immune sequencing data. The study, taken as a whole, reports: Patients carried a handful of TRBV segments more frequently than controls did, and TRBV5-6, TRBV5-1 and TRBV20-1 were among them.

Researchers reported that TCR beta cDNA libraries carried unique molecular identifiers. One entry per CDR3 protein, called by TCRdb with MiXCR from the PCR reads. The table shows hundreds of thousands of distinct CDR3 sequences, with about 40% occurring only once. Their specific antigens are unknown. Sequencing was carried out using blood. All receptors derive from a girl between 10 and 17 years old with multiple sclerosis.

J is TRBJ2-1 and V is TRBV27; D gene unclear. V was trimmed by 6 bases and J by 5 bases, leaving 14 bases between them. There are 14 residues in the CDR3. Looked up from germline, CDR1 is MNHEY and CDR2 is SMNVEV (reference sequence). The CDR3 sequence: CASSQQRPDNEQFF. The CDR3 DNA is TGTGCCAGCAGCCAACAACGACCGGACAATGAGCAGTTCTTC.

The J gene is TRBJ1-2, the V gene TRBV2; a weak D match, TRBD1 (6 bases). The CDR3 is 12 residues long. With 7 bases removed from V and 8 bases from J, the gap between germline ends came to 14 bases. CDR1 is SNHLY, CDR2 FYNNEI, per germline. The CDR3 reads CASNQGYSGYTF. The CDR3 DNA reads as TGTGCCAGCAACCAGGGGTACTCCGGCTACACCTTC.

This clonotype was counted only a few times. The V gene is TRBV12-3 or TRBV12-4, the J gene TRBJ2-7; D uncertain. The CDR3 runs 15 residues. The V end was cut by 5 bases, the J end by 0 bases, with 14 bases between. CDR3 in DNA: TGTGCCAGCAGTACCCGGGTTGGGATCTCCTACGAGCAGTACTTC. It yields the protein CASSTRVGISYEQYF.

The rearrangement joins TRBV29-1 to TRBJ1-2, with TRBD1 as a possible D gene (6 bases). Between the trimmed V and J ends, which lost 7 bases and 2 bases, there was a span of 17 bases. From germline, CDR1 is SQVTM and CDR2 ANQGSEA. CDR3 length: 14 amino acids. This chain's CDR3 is CSAEGQGPNYGYTF. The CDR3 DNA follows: TGCAGCGCCGAAGGGCAGGGGCCCAACTATGGCTACACCTTC.

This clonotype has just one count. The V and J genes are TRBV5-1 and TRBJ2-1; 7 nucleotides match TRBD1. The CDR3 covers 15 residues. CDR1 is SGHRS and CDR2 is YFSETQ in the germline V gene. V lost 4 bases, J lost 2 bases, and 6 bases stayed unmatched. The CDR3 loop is CASSLDRSAYNEQFF. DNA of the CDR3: TGCGCCAGCAGCCTGGACAGGAGCGCCTACAATGAGCAGTTCTTC. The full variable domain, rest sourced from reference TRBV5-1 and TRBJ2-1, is KAGVTQTPRYLIKTRGQQVTLSCSPISGHRSVSWYQQTPGQGLQFLFEYFSETQRNKGNFPGRFSGRQFSNSRSEMNVSTLELGDSALYLCASSLDRSAYNEQFFGPGTRLTVL.

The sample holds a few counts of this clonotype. The CDR3 coding sequence is TGTGCCAGCAGCTTCTCCAGGACGGAAAATCAGCCCCAGCATTTT. Translated, it gives CASSFSRTENQPQHF. The rearrangement links TRBV6-5 to TRBJ1-5; no definite D call. Germline assignment: CDR1 MNHEY and CDR2 SVGAGI. Trimming pared 6 bases from V and 4 bases from J, leaving 16 bases between. The CDR3 loop spans 15 amino acids.

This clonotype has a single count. The CDR3 protein is CASSSLREDKSYGYTF. The CDR3, as DNA: TGTGCCAGCAGCTCCCTCCGGGAGGACAAAAGCTATGGCTACACCTTC. The chain couples TRBV7-8 to TRBJ1-2; D perhaps matches TRBD1 (5 bases). V dropped 4 bases and J dropped 4 bases, with 19 bases sitting between them. CDR3 length: 16 amino acids. Germline CDR1 SGHVS, CDR2 FQNEAQ.

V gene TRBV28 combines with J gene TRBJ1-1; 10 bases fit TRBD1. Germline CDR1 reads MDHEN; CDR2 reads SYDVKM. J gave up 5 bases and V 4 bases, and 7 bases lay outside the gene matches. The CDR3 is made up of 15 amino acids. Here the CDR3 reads CASSYSGQGRTEAFF. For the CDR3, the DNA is TGTGCCAGCAGTTATTCGGGACAGGGGAGAACTGAAGCTTTCTTT. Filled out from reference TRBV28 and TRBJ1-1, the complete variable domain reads DVKVTQSSRYLVKRTGEKVFLECVQDMDHENMFWYRQDPGLGLRLIYFSYDVKMKEKGDIPEGYSVSREKKERFSLILESASTNQTSMYLCASSYSGQGRTEAFFGQGTRLTVV.

The CDR3 nucleotides are TGTGCCAGCAGCTCCCAGCACCGAGATGAGCAGTTCTTC. It is translated as CASSSQHRDEQFF. The chain is built from TRBV7-6 and TRBJ2-1, with unresolved D. The V end lost 4 bases, the J end lost 8 bases, and 12 bases lay between the germline ends. Germline values: CDR1 SGHVS, CDR2 FNYEAQ. The CDR3 runs to 13 residues.

CDR3 DNA: TGCAGCGTTGCGGGCAGGATGGTCAGCACAGATACGCAGTATTTT. It encodes CSVAGRMVSTDTQYF. The rearrangement uses TRBV29-1 and TRBJ2-3; no clear D gene. V gave up 4 bases and J gave up 0 bases, with 14 bases separating them. Germline lookup yields CDR1 SQVTM and CDR2 ANQGSEA. This CDR3 has 15 amino acids.

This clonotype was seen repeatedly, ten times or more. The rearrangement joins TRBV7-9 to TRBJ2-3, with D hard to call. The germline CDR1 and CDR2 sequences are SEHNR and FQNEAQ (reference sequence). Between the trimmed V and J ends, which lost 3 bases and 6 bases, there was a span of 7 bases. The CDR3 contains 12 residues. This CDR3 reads CASSLGHDTQYF. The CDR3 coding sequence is TGTGCCAGCAGCTTGGGTCACGATACGCAGTATTTT.

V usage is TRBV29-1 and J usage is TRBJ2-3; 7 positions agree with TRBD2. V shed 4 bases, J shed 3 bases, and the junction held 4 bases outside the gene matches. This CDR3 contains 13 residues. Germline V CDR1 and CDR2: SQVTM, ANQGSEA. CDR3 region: CSVVREATDTQYF. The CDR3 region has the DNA TGCAGCGTTGTCCGGGAGGCAACAGATACGCAGTATTTT.

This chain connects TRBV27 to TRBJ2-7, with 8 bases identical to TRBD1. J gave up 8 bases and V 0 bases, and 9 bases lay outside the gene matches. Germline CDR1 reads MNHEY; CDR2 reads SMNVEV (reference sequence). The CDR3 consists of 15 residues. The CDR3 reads CASSLSRQGNWKQYF. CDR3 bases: TGTGCCAGCAGTTTATCGCGACAGGGGAACTGGAAGCAGTACTTC.

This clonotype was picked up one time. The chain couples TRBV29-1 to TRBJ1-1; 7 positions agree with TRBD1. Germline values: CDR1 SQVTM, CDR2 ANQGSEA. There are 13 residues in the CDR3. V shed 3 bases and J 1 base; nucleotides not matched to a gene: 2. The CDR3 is CSVERQGNTEAFF. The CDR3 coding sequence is TGCAGCGTTGAGAGACAGGGGAACACTGAAGCTTTCTTT.

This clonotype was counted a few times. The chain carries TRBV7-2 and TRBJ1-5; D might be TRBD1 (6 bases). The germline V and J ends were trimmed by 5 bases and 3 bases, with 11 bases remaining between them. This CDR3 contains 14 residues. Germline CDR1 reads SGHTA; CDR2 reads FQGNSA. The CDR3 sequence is CASSRTGTNQPQHF. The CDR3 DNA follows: TGTGCCAGCAGCCGAACAGGGACCAATCAGCCCCAGCATTTT.

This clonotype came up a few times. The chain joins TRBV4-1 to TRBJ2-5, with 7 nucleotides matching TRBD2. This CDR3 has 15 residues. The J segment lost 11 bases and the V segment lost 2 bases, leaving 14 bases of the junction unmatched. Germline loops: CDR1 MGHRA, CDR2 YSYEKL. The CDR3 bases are TGCGCCAGCAGCCAAAGGCTAGCGGTATCGAGGGAGCAGTACTTC. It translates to CASSQRLAVSREQYF.

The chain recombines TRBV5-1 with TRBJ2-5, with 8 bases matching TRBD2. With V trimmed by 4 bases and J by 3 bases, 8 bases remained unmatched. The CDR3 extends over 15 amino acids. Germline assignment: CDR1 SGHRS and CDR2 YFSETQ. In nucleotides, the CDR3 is TGCGCCAGCAGCCGAGGAGCGGGGGAGGAAGAGACCCAGTACTTC. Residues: CASSRGAGEEETQYF. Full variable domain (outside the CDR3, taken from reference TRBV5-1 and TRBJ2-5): KAGVTQTPRYLIKTRGQQVTLSCSPISGHRSVSWYQQTPGQGLQFLFEYFSETQRNKGNFPGRFSGRQFSNSRSEMNVSTLELGDSALYLCASSRGAGEEETQYFGPGTRLLVL.

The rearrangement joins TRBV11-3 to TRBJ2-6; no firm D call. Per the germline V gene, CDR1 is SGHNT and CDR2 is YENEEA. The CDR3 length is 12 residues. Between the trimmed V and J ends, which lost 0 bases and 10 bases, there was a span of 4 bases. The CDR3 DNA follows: TGTGCCAGCAGCTTAGACCAGAACGTCCTGACTTTC. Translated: CASSLDQNVLTF.

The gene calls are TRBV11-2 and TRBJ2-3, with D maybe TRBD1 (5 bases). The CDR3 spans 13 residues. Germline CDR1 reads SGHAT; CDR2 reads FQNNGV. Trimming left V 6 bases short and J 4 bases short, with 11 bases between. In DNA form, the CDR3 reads TGTGCCAGCAGGGGGCCCCTCGCAGATACGCAGTATTTT. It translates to CASRGPLADTQYF.

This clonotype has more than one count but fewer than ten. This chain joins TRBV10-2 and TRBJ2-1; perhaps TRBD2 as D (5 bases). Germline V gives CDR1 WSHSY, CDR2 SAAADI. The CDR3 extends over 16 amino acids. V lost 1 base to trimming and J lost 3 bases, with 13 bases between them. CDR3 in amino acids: CASSEYPSRNYNEQFF. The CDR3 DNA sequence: TGCGCCAGCAGTGAGTACCCTAGCCGAAACTACAATGAGCAGTTCTTC.

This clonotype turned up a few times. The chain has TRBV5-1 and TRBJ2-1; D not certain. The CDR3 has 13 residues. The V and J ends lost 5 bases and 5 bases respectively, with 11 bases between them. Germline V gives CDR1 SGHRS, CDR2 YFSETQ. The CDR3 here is CASRLYSHNEQFF. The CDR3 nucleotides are TGCGCCAGCAGACTCTACTCGCACAATGAGCAGTTCTTC.

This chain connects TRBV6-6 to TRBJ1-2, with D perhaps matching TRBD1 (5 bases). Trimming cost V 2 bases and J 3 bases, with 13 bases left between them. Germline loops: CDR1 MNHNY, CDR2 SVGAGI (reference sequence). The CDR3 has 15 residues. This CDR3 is CASSYGQPGDYGYTF. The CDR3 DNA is TGTGCCAGCAGTTACGGACAACCTGGTGACTATGGCTACACCTTC.

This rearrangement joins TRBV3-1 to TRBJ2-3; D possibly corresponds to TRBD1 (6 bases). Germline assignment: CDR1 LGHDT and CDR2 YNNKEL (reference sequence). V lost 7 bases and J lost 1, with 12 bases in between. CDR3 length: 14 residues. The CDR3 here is CASKRDTRTDTQYF. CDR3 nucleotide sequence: TGTGCCAGCAAGAGGGACACCCGCACAGATACGCAGTATTTT.

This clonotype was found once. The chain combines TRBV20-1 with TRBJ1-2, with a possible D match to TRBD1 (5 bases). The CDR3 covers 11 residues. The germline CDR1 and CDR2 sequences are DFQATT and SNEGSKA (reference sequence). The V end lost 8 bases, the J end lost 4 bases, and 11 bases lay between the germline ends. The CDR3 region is CSTRAGYGYTF. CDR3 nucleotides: TGCAGTACCAGGGCGGGCTATGGCTACACCTTC.

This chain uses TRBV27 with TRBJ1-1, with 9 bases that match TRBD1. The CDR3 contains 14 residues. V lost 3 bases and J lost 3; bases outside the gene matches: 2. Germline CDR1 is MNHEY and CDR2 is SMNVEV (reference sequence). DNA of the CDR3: TGTGCCAGCAGTTTTGGGACAGGGCACACTGAAGCTTTCTTT. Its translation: CASSFGTGHTEAFF.